This T cell receptor (beta chain) was profiled in a study of CD8 T cells in Susac syndrome (dated by TCRdb to the late 2010s). Describing the broader study: Whether CD8+ T cell activation and differentiation in Susac syndrome was antigen driven was tested using repertoire sequencing. The full study reports these points: The number of individuals in the TCR sequencing and HLA analysis was recognized as being relatively small.

To note about this clonotype: The antigen it binds to is not known. One base away there is no much larger clone; base qualities are not given.

RNA was extracted using the RNeasy kit, and about 0.45 to 1 ug of the RNA was reverse transcribed with random hexamers. The immunoSEQ multiplex PCR assay, which covers 54 Vbeta and 13 Jbeta segments, was used to amplify TCR beta CDR3 regions. To correct PCR amplification bias, a synthetic template baseline was used for both primer optimization and computational correction. In the original analysis: Reads were annotated to V, D and J genes per IMGT and analyzed with immunoSEQ Analyzer, keeping only productive sequences. To calculate clonality, Shannon entropy was normalized by log2 of the number of productive unique sequences and then subtracted from one. Public and private clones were assessed among the 100 most prevalent clones of each patient and control. Clones were defined as Susac-specific when absent from the healthy and MS cohorts, from fewer than 1,300 published viral clones and from other ImmuneACCESS disease sequences. The public reads were run again by TCRdb, first through fastp at Q25 and then through MiXCR, and only productive beta chains were kept. Entries that share a CDR3 protein sequence are merged under the most common genes and DNA. The V and J calls reflect TCRdb's pipeline rather than the authors' work. For this sample there are about 210,000 distinct CDR3 sequences; approximately 95% appear just once. The top ten clonotypes cover 0.085% to 0.095% of the sample.

V has 3 bases trimmed and J has 6 bases trimmed; junction bases matching no gene number 8. Inclusive of the bounding cysteine and phenylalanine, the CDR3 is 14 residues long. Only the CDR3 part of the read is kept: 42 bases, read in frame from the first base. CDR1 SGDLS and CDR2 YYNGEE were looked up in the germline V gene. High-throughput TCR beta sequencing profiled peripheral blood CD8+ and CD4+ T cells from healthy donors, Susac syndrome patients and multiple sclerosis patients. The multiple sclerosis controls were treatment-naive patients who had stable or active relapsing-remitting disease and met the revised McDonald criteria. Bulk CD8+ and CD4+ T cells were purified by magnetic negative isolation, while CD8+ TEMRA cells were enriched using FACS. Blood was collected in EDTA tubes and processed within 24 hours, with PBMCs isolated through density gradient centrifugation. PBMCs intended for TCR sequencing were frozen in liquid nitrogen and were later thawed in a 37 degrees C water bath. A purity of at least 90% was achieved for sorted or isolated CD4+, CD8+ and CD8+ TEMRA cells.

The TCR was taken from a human donor with multiple sclerosis. Sequencing input: CD4+ T cells from PBMCs. The sequence links TRBV9 to TRBJ1-1; 7 central nucleotides agree with TRBD1. The CDR3 loop reads CASSARQGGAEAFF. The nucleotide sequence is TGTGCCAGCAGCGCCCGACAGGGCGGGGCTGAAGCTTTCTTT. The CDR3, completed at both ends by the reference TRBV9 and TRBJ1-1 genes, gives the full variable domain DSGVTQTPKHLITATGQRVTLRCSPRSGDLSVYWYQQSLDQGLQFLIQYYNGEERAKGNILERFSAQQFPDLHSELNLSSLELGDSALYFCASSARQGGAEAFFGQGTRLTVV.